These 27 T cell receptor beta chains originate from one sample sequenced in a study of radiation and T cells in renal cell carcinoma. Assay: immunoSEQ multiplex PCR; the TCRdb copy retains only in-frame clones and omits some. The table includes about 150,000 clones, roughly 87% detected once. The sample's time point: blood 2 weeks post-SBRT. The treatment was: 15 Gy SBRT to primary tumor, nephrectomy 4 weeks later. This sample comprised blood, obtained from a patient whose treatment included radiotherapy and nephrectomy. The origin of the receptors is a woman in her fifties or sixties with renal cell carcinoma.

The chain joins TRBV9 to TRBJ2-3, with TRBD2 identical over 12 bases. The length of the CDR3 is 16 residues. From germline, CDR1 is SGDLS and CDR2 YYNGEE. Trimming cost V 4 bases and J 1 base; bases outside gene matches: 4. The CDR3 reads CASSSRLAGGTDTQYF. CDR3 DNA sequence: TGTGCCAGCAGCTCCCGACTAGCGGGGGGCACAGATACGCAGTATTTT. Variable domain in full (rest from reference TRBV9 and TRBJ2-3): DSGVTQTPKHLITATGQRVTLRCSPRSGDLSVYWYQQSLDQGLQFLIQYYNGEERAKGNILERFSAQQFPDLHSELNLSSLELGDSALYFCASSSRLAGGTDTQYFGPGTRLTVL.

The CDR3 DNA reads TGCGCCAGCCAAACCCGGGACAGGGGGGGAGAGACCCAGTACTTC. Amino acid sequence: CASQTRDRGGETQYF. The chain recombines TRBV5-1 with TRBJ2-5; 11 bases match TRBD1. Trimming removed 7 bases from V and 4 bases from J; junction bases left unmatched: 9. CDR1 is SGHRS and CDR2 is YFSETQ in the germline V gene. The CDR3 is 15 residues long. The whole variable domain, remainder taken from reference TRBV5-1 and TRBJ2-5, is KAGVTQTPRYLIKTRGQQVTLSCSPISGHRSVSWYQQTPGQGLQFLFEYFSETQRNKGNFPGRFSGRQFSNSRSEMNVSTLELGDSALYLCASQTRDRGGETQYFGPGTRLLVL.

The chain is built from TRBV19 and TRBJ1-4, with 9 bases fitting TRBD1. V shed 4 bases, J shed 6 bases, and the junction held 12 bases outside the gene matches. CDR1 is LNHDA, CDR2 SQIVND, per germline (reference sequence). The CDR3 contains 17 residues. The CDR3 coding sequence is TGTGCCAGTAGTACGTCCCGGGACAGGGTTGGAGATGAAAAACTGTTTTTT. This encodes CASSTSRDRVGDEKLFF.

This clone was seen a few times. V and J are TRBV6-5 and TRBJ1-1, with 8 positions matching TRBD1. The CDR3 loop spans 15 amino acids. In germline, CDR1 is MNHEY, CDR2 SVGAGI. J gave up 2 bases and V 1 base, and 3 bases lay outside the gene matches. This CDR3 reads CASSYWDRRNTEAFF. In DNA form, the CDR3 reads TGTGCCAGCAGTTACTGGGACAGGAGAAACACTGAAGCTTTCTTT.

The V gene is TRBV7-6, the J gene TRBJ2-7; D unclear. V lost 8 bases and J lost 0, with 17 bases in between. CDR1 is SGHVS, CDR2 FNYEAQ, per germline. This CDR3 comprises 15 residues. DNA for the CDR3: TGTGCCAGCGCCAAAGCGTCGCTGAGCTCCTACGAGCAGTACTTC. Translation: CASAKASLSSYEQYF.

This chain uses TRBV9 with TRBJ2-7, with 11 bases identical to TRBD2. CDR3 size: 15 residues. Germline V gene lookup returns CDR1 SGDLS and CDR2 YYNGEE. Trimming took 3 bases from V and 1 from J; bases not matched to a gene: 3. CDR3 in DNA: TGTGCCAGCAGCGGGGGGACTAGCGGTTCCTACGAGCAGTACTTC. Translation gives CASSGGTSGSYEQYF.

The chain employs TRBV6-5 and TRBJ1-2, with 8 bases fitting TRBD1. CDR1 and CDR2 from the germline V gene are MNHEY and SVGAGI. The CDR3 is 13 amino acids. V shed 6 bases, J shed 4 bases, and the junction held 4 bases outside the gene matches. The CDR3 spells CASREQGGYGYTF. CDR3 in DNA: TGTGCCAGCAGGGAACAGGGGGGCTATGGCTACACCTTC.

The chain is built from TRBV11-2 and TRBJ2-2; 9 bases fit TRBD1. CDR3 length equals 15 residues. Trimming took 4 bases from V and 6 from J; bases not matched to a gene: 6. Germline values: CDR1 SGHAT, CDR2 FQNNGV. In nucleotides, the CDR3 is TGTGCCAGCAGCTCAGGACAGGGGACCGCCGGGGAGCTGTTTTTT. This gives the protein CASSSGQGTAGELFF.

Notes on this clone: Other DNA sequences within the sample encode an identical CDR3. This rearrangement joins TRBV7-2 to TRBJ1-1; D is unresolved. The CDR3 sequence is 13 residues long. Germline CDR1 is SGHTA and CDR2 is FQGNSA. The V gene lost 3 bases and the J gene lost 0 bases, with 5 bases spanning the gap. This CDR3 reads CASSFGLNTEAFF. In DNA, the CDR3 is TGTGCCAGCAGCTTCGGACTGAACACTGAAGCTTTCTTT.

This chain connects TRBV14 to TRBJ2-7; D uncertain. This CDR3 is 14 amino acids long. The V and J ends lost 0 bases and 1 base respectively, with 7 bases between them. Germline CDR1 is SGHDN and CDR2 is FVKESK. CDR3 protein: CASSQDSTSYEQYF. CDR3 nucleotide sequence: TGTGCCAGCAGCCAAGATTCGACTTCCTACGAGCAGTACTTC.

The chain combines TRBV6-6 with TRBJ1-1; 7 bases align to TRBD1. From germline, CDR1 is MNHNY and CDR2 SVGAGI (reference sequence). Losses at the gene ends were 2 bases for V and 4 bases for J; bases not matched to a gene: 1. The CDR3 has 13 amino acids. The CDR3 here is CASSYAGGTEAFF. The CDR3 DNA is TGTGCCAGCAGTTACGCAGGGGGCACTGAAGCTTTCTTT.

The chain has TRBV6-1 and TRBJ1-2; D unresolved. The CDR3 is 14 residues long. Between the trimmed V and J ends, which lost 1 base and 4 bases, there was a span of 10 bases. Germline V CDR1 and CDR2: MNHNS, SASEGT. CDR3 amino acids: CASSEGPSSYGYTF. In DNA, the CDR3 is TGTGCCAGCAGTGAAGGGCCGTCGAGCTATGGCTACACCTTC.

This chain joins TRBV2 and TRBJ1-2; TRBD1 matches 8 bases. This CDR3 is 16 amino acids long. CDR1 and CDR2 (germline): SNHLY, FYNNEI. V was clipped by 5 bases and J by 7 bases; unmatched bases: 15. The CDR3 sequence is CASSPHASTGVVGYTF. In DNA, the CDR3 is TGTGCCAGCAGTCCCCACGCATCGACAGGGGTGGTTGGCTACACCTTC.

This chain links TRBV6-5 with TRBJ1-6; D gene uncertain. The CDR3 consists of 15 residues. Trimming left V 5 bases short and J 7 bases short, with 15 bases between. Germline CDR1 reads MNHEY; CDR2 reads SVGAGI. CDR3 region: CASSRTQQLNSPLHF. CDR3 bases: TGTGCCAGCAGTAGAACCCAACAGCTCAATTCACCCCTCCACTTT.

V is TRBV2 and J is TRBJ1-1; tentative D call: TRBD1 (6 bases). The V and J ends lost 10 bases and 1 base respectively, with 13 bases between them. This CDR3 is built from 13 residues. The V gene's germline CDR1 is SNHLY and CDR2 FYNNEI. This CDR3 is CATLPDRNTEAFF. DNA for the CDR3: TGTGCCACCCTCCCGGACAGGAACACTGAAGCTTTCTTT.

The chain employs TRBV5-6 and TRBJ1-1; a possible D gene is TRBD1 (5 bases). Between the trimmed V and J ends, which lost 0 bases and 5 bases, there was a span of 8 bases. Germline-derived CDR1 and CDR2 are SGHDT and YYEEEE. The CDR3 length is 13 residues. The CDR3 coding sequence is TGTGCCAGCAGCTTGGCAGGGATTACTGAAGCTTTCTTT. This codes for CASSLAGITEAFF.

V is TRBV7-9 and J is TRBJ1-5; D ambiguous. CDR3 length: 13 amino acids. The V gene's germline CDR1 is SEHNR and CDR2 FQNEAQ (reference sequence). Trimming took 7 bases from V and 7 from J, leaving 14 bases between them. CDR3 DNA sequence: TGTGCCAGCACTCTGATTGAGGGACAGCCCCAGCATTTT. Translating it yields CASTLIEGQPQHF.

The CDR3 DNA reads as TGTGCCAGCAGCCTGGGTGATACCGCAACTAATGAAAAACTGTTTTTT. Translation: CASSLGDTATNEKLFF. The chain has TRBV5-5 and TRBJ1-4; no definite D call. V shed 4 bases and J shed 0 bases, with 13 bases lying between them. There are 16 residues in the CDR3. Germline CDR1 reads SGHKS; CDR2 reads YYEKEE (reference sequence).

The CDR3 coding sequence is TGTGCCAGCAGCTTGGGGGGCAGCTCCCAAGAGACCCAGTACTTC. Translated: CASSLGGSSQETQYF. The chain is built from TRBV5-8 and TRBJ2-5, with D perhaps matching TRBD1 (5 bases). V was clipped by 0 bases and J by 1 base, with 10 bases between them. CDR1 and CDR2 (germline): SGHTS, YDEGEE. This CDR3 contains 15 residues.

This sequence joins TRBV5-1 and TRBJ1-3; D gene unclear. The CDR3 runs to 13 residues. Trimming took 3 bases from V and 2 from J, leaving 6 bases between them. Germline CDR1 and CDR2: SGHRS and YFSETQ. CDR3 sequence (DNA): TGCGCCAGCAGCTCGCAGACTGGAAACACCATATATTTT. Residues: CASSSQTGNTIYF.

The gene calls are TRBV5-1 and TRBJ1-2; 8 bases are a match to TRBD1. Germline V lookup: CDR1 SGHRS, CDR2 YFSETQ. V gave up 7 bases and J gave up 7 bases; unmatched junction bases: 6. The CDR3 runs 12 residues. The CDR3 region has the DNA TGCGCCAGCTCTCAGGGGGCTGGTGGCTACACCTTC. It is translated as CASSQGAGGYTF.

This clone occurred a few times. V is TRBV9 and J is TRBJ1-5, with a weak D call TRBD1 (6 bases). V was cut by 2 bases and J by 4 bases, with 7 bases left in between. The CDR3 runs to 13 residues. Per germline, CDR1 SGDLS and CDR2 YYNGEE. The CDR3 reads CASSVTGNQPQHF. For the CDR3, the DNA is TGTGCCAGCAGCGTTACAGGGAATCAGCCCCAGCATTTT. Drawing the rest from reference TRBV9 and TRBJ1-5, the complete variable domain is DSGVTQTPKHLITATGQRVTLRCSPRSGDLSVYWYQQSLDQGLQFLIQYYNGEERAKGNILERFSAQQFPDLHSELNLSSLELGDSALYFCASSVTGNQPQHFGDGTRLSIL.

The CDR3 nucleotides are TGTGCTAGTGGAACTGGACCGATCAATCAGCCCCAGCATTTT. It codes for CASGTGPINQPQHF. The chain links TRBV12-5 to TRBJ1-5; unclear D gene. Trimming stripped 6 bases from V and 3 bases from J, with 12 bases between. CDR3 length equals 14 residues. CDR1 is LGHNT, CDR2 FRNRAP, per germline.

The V gene is TRBV7-2, the J gene TRBJ1-2, with D perhaps matching TRBD1 (6 bases). V lost 7 bases and J 0 bases, leaving 9 bases between the germline ends. The germline V gene encodes CDR1 SGHTA and CDR2 FQGNSA. The CDR3 contains 13 residues. CDR3 sequence (DNA): TGTGCCAGCACCAGACAGGCTAACTATGGCTACACCTTC. Protein product: CASTRQANYGYTF.

The V call is TRBV2, the J call TRBJ2-3; D gene uncertain. The germline gives CDR1 SNHLY, CDR2 FYNNEI. Trimming removed 6 bases at V and 4 bases at J, with 8 bases between. The CDR3 has 12 amino acids. CDR3 sequence reads: CASRDSADTQYF. The CDR3 nucleotides are TGTGCCAGCAGAGATTCGGCAGATACGCAGTATTTT.

The J gene is TRBJ2-3, the V gene TRBV9; tentatively, D is TRBD1 (5 bases). Trimming pared 1 base from V and 2 bases from J, leaving 8 bases between. This CDR3 comprises 14 residues. CDR1 is SGDLS, CDR2 YYNGEE, per germline. The CDR3 loop is CASSVRGYTDTQYF. The CDR3 nucleotides read TGTGCCAGCAGCGTAAGGGGTTACACAGATACGCAGTATTTT. The variable domain in full, with the rest retrieved from reference TRBV9 and TRBJ2-3, is DSGVTQTPKHLITATGQRVTLRCSPRSGDLSVYWYQQSLDQGLQFLIQYYNGEERAKGNILERFSAQQFPDLHSELNLSSLELGDSALYFCASSVRGYTDTQYFGPGTRLTVL.

The V and J genes are TRBV6-1 and TRBJ2-3; TRBD2 matches 13 bases. The J segment lost 4 bases and the V segment lost 6 bases, leaving 4 bases of the junction unmatched. This CDR3 spans 15 amino acids. The germline gives CDR1 MNHNS, CDR2 SASEGT. CDR3 sequence: CASSRTSGGPDTQYF. CDR3 sequence (DNA): TGTGCCAGCAGCAGGACTAGCGGGGGCCCAGATACGCAGTATTTT.